This T cell receptor beta chain was sequenced in a study of T cell responses to AZD1222 COVID-19 vaccine. Study-level findings and limits: Most donors were white British and more were female, and clonal diversity was possibly underestimated. The CD4 TCRs associated with vaccination extended across spike and predominated at 160-218 and 743-854.

Measured with immunoSEQ multiplex PCR; TCRdb has only the in-frame clones, and not every one. The data hold some 89,000 clones, with approximately 88% observed a single time. J was trimmed by 2 bases and V by 4 bases; bases with no gene match: 2. The CDR3 consists of 13 residues. The germline V gene encodes CDR1 GTSNPN and CDR2 SVGIG (reference sequence). Concerning this clone: What it recognizes is unknown.

The chain is built from TRBV30 and TRBJ2-7, with 10 bases identical to TRBD1. Sequenced material: peripheral blood, taken on day 0 of MenACWY control vaccination. The origin of this receptor is an adult in good health. The CDR3 loop is CAWKGQGTYEQYF. The CDR3 DNA is TGTGCCTGGAAGGGACAGGGGACCTACGAGCAGTACTTC. The variable domain in full, completed from reference TRBV30 and TRBJ2-7, reads SQTIHQWPATLVQPVGSPLSLECTVEGTSNPNLYWYRQAAGRGLQLLFYSVGIGQISSEVPQNLSASRPQDRQFILSSKKLLLSDSGFYLCAWKGQGTYEQYFGPGTRLTVT.